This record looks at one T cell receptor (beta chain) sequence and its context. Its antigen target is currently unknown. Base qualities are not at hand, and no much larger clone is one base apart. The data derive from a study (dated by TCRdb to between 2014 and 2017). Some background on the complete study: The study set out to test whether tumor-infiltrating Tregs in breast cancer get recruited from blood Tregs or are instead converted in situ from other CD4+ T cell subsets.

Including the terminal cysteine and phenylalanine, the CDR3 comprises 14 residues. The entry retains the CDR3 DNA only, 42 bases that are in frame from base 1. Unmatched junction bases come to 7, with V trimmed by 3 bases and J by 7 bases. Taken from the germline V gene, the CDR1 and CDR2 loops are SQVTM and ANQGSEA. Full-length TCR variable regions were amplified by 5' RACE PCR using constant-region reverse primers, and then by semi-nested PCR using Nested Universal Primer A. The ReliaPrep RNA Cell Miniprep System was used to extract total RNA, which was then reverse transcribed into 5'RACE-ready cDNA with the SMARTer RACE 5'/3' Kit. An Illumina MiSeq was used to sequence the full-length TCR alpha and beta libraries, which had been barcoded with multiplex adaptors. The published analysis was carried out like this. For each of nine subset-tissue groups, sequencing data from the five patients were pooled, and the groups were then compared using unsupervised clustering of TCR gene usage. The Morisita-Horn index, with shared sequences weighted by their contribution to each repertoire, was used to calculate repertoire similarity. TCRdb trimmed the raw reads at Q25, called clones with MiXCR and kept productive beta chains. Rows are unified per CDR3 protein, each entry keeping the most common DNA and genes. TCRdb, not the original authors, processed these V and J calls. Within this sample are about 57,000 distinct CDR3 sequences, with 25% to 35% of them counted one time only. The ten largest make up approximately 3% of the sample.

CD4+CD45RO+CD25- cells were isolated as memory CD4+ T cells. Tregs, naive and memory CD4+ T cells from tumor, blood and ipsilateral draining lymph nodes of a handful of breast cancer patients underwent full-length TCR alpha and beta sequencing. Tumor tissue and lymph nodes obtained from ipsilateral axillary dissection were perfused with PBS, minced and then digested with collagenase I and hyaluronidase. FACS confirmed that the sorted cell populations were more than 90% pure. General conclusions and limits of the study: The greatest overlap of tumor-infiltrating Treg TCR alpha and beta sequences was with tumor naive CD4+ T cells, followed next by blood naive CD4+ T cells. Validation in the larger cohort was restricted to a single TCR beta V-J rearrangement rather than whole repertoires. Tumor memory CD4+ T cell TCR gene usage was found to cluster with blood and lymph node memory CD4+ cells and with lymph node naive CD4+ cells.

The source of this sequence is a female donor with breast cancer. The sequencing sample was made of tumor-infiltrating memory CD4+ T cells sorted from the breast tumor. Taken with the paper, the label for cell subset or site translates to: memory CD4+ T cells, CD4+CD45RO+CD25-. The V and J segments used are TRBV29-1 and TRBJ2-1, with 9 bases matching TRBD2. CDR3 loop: CSVEGAGGRNEQFF. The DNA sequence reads TGCAGCGTTGAGGGAGCGGGAGGTCGGAATGAGCAGTTCTTC.